This T cell receptor (beta chain) appears in the sequencing data of a study of vaccination effects on CD4 cells after COVID-19 (dated by TCRdb to the early 2020s). Regarding the study in general: After vaccination, three convalescent patients were sampled at an early time point (day +14) and at a late time point (day +241, +227 and +161, respectively). Post-vaccine samples across the study were collected a median of 72 days after the second dose, with a range of 14 to 241. In both COVID-19 convalescent patients and infection-naive vaccine recipients, the study compared SARS-CoV-2 spike-specific CD4+ TCR repertoires from before mRNA vaccination with those from after it. A total of 10 COVID-19 convalescent patients and a few SARS-CoV-2-naive healthy vaccine recipients were included in the full study. Cultures from other donors in the study were sequenced using the Oncomine TCR Beta short-read assay on an Illumina iSeq 100. Study-level results and caveats: Limitations of the study were the small number of convalescent patients and the absence of early post-infection timepoints. In convalescent patients, the post-vaccine spike-reactive repertoire consisted mainly of new vaccine-induced clones, largely distinct from infection-induced clones. At late post-vaccination timepoints, both infection-induced and vaccine-induced clones showed marked clonal contraction, consistent with waning T cell responses.

Libraries were prepared through the immunoSEQ multiplex PCR assay. TCR beta CDR3 sequencing was performed on DNA from the cultured, isolated CD4+ T cells. As for how the authors treated the data: Non-productive TCR sequences were removed and reads were trimmed to the CDR3 region, keeping CDR3s of at least 7 amino acids. The MANAFEST web app was used to identify antigen-specific clonotypes by comparing expansion in peptide wells with expansion in reference cultures. To count as positive, a clone had to show expansion at FDR<0.05 compared with the reference and with all other wells, an odds ratio above 5, and a frequency above 0.1% in two replicate wells. Clonotypes significantly expanded in SARS-CoV-2 spike wells and in at least one common cold coronavirus spike condition were defined as cross-reactive. Using the stringdist R package, CDR3 similarity was measured by Levenshtein distance, and unrooted trees were constructed with ape in R 3.6.1. TCRdb obtained this table from immuneACCESS and retained in-frame rearrangements with V and J assigned. These tables miss some clones; where compared with another copy, unresolved V genes account for less than half of the shortfall, and the remainder is unexplained. That table furnishes V, J and clone size, whereas the DNA furnished D and trimming. The sample yields 15,000 to 20,000 clones; under 85% were counted once. The ten largest account for approximately 22% of the sample.

About this clone itself: Its cognate antigen has yet to be identified. The input lacks base qualities; no much larger clone sits a single base away.

The CDR3 runs 13 residues from the cysteine to the phenylalanine. The only DNA kept is the CDR3, 39 bases in frame from the first base. Trimming takes 4 bases off V and 6 bases off J; junction bases not matched to a gene: 5. CDR1 and CDR2 are read off the germline V gene as SGHRS and YFSETQ. To identify antigen-specific CD4+ T cell clonotypes by their expansion, the ViraFEST assay first stimulated PBMC with viral peptide pools and then applied TCR sequencing. After around ten days of culture, CD4+ T cells were isolated with the EasySep CD4+ T cell isolation kit. PCR-confirmed SARS-CoV-2 infection had occurred in convalescent patients between March and December 2020, before the Alpha, Beta and Delta variants emerged in the United States. Each participant got two doses of an mRNA SARS-CoV-2 vaccine, either BNT162b2 or mRNA-1273. Each well held two million PBMC cultured in IMDM containing about 5.5% human AB serum, approximately 10 IU/ml IL-2 and gentamicin, along with around 11 ug/ml peptides. Half of the culture medium was replaced with fresh IL-2-containing medium on days 3 and 7. Unless otherwise noted, each peptide stimulation condition was cultured in triplicate wells. Using Ficoll-Paque Plus gradient centrifugation, PBMC were separated from whole blood and then either used fresh or cryopreserved at -140C. The overlapping peptide pools covered the spike proteins of SARS-CoV-2 and of the common cold coronaviruses HCoV-NL63, HCoV-OC43 and HCoV-229E. Genomic DNA was extracted from cultured CD4+ T cells with the QIAamp micro DNA kit.

The clonotype was recovered from a human donor who had a prior SARS-CoV-2 infection. The specimen comprised CD4+ T cells from PBMCs cultured with SARS-CoV-2 spike peptides, sampled after COVID-19 vaccination. The sample's cell subset or site label is to be understood as: SARS-CoV-2 spike overlapping peptide pool stimulation. The V gene is TRBV5-1 and the J gene is TRBJ2-7; 9 of the junction bases match TRBD1. The nucleotide sequence reads TGCGCCAGCAGCGAAGGGACAGGGAGCGAGCAGTACTTC. It translates as CASSEGTGSEQYF.